This T cell receptor beta chain comes out of a study of CD8 T cells in Susac syndrome (dated by TCRdb to between 2017 and 2020). Study-level background: Repertoire sequencing was used to test whether CD8+ T cell activation and differentiation in Susac syndrome was antigen driven. The clonality of the CD8+ T cell repertoire was compared across approximately eleven healthy donors, about 14 Susac syndrome patients and roughly 16 multiple sclerosis patients.

V has 0 bases trimmed and J has 2 bases trimmed; junction bases matching no gene number 8. Inclusive of the bounding cysteine and phenylalanine, the CDR3 is 17 residues long. Only the CDR3 portion is preserved as DNA: 51 bases, with reading frame beginning at the first base. Sequences SQVTM (CDR1) and ANQGSEA (CDR2) are obtained from the germline V gene. As for this clonotype: This clone's antigen is unknown. No base quality information exists; no much larger clone differs at one position.

Paper-wide results and their limitations: The TCR sequencing and HLA analysis was acknowledged to have included a relatively small number of individuals.

RNA was extracted with the RNeasy kit and about 0.5 to 1 ug was reverse transcribed using random hexamers. The immunoSEQ multiplex PCR assay, which covers 54 Vbeta and 13 Jbeta segments, was used to amplify TCR beta CDR3 regions. PCR amplification bias was corrected by using a synthetic template baseline for primer optimization and computational correction. The original methods were these. Reads were annotated to V, D and J genes per IMGT and analyzed with immunoSEQ Analyzer, keeping only productive sequences. To calculate clonality, Shannon entropy was normalized by log2 of the number of productive unique sequences and then subtracted from one. For each patient and control, public and private clones were evaluated among the 100 most prevalent clones. Clones were defined as Susac-specific if absent from the healthy and MS cohorts, from 900 to 1,200 published viral clones and from other ImmuneACCESS disease sequences. TCRdb reran the public reads through fastp at Q25 and MiXCR, keeping productive beta chains. One record per CDR3 amino acid sequence lists the most common genes and DNA. TCRdb assigned the V and J calls; the authors' analysis was not used. Counted in this sample were roughly 50,000 distinct CDR3 sequences; 93% of them appeared once. The leading ten clones occupy approximately 0.54% of the sample.

High-throughput TCR beta sequencing profiled peripheral blood CD8+ and CD4+ T cells from healthy donors, Susac syndrome patients and multiple sclerosis patients. The healthy donors served as controls matched for age and sex. Bulk CD8+ and CD4+ T cells were purified magnetically by negative isolation, whereas CD8+ TEMRA cells were enriched by FACS. Blood was drawn into EDTA tubes, processed within 24 hours, and PBMCs were isolated by density gradient centrifugation. PBMCs intended for TCR sequencing were frozen in liquid nitrogen and were later thawed in a 37 degrees C water bath. A purity of at least 90% was achieved for sorted or isolated CD4+, CD8+ and CD8+ TEMRA cells.

The rearrangement combines TRBV29-1 with TRBJ2-5; TRBD2 fits 11 bases in the junction. This receptor was obtained from a human donor in good health. Sequencing was carried out using CD8+ T cells from PBMCs. This receptor has the CDR3 CSVEDPNSGRGQETQYF. The DNA sequence reads TGCAGCGTTGAAGACCCGAATAGCGGGAGGGGACAAGAGACCCAGTACTTC.